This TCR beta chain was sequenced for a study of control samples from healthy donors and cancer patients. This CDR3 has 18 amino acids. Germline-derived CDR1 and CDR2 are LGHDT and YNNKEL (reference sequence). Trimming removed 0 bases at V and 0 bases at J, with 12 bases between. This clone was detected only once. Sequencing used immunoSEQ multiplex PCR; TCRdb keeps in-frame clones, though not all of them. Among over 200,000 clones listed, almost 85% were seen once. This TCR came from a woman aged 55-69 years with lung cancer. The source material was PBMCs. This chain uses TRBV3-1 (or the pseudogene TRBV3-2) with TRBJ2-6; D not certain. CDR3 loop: CASSQDKLRGSGANVLTF. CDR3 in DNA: TGTGCCAGCAGCCAAGATAAATTGAGAGGCTCTGGGGCCAACGTCCTGACTTTC.